The source of this T cell receptor beta chain is a study of blood T cell repertoires in COVID-19. Across the study: The study drew acute and convalescent COVID-19 samples from the United States, Italy and Spain.

This clone was detected only a few times. Profiled with immunoSEQ multiplex PCR; TCRdb holds only in-frame clones, not every one. The profile shows 250,000 to 300,000 clones, approximately 85% of them singletons. The receptor comes from a woman aged 70 to 79 with acute or convalescent COVID-19. Sequencing was performed on peripheral blood.

This CDR3 is CSASLLSPRSQPQHF. The CDR3 DNA reads TGCAGTGCTAGTCTGCTGAGTCCCCGGAGCCAGCCCCAGCATTTT. The rearrangement uses TRBV20-1 and TRBJ1-5; no clear D. This CDR3 comprises 15 residues. The V and J ends lost 3 bases and 7 bases respectively, with 19 bases between them. The V gene's germline CDR1 is DFQATT and CDR2 SNEGSKA (reference sequence).